The following is a TCR beta chain sequence with its context. Losses at the gene ends were 3 bases for V and 5 bases for J; bases not matched to a gene: 12. The germline V gene has CDR1 LGHNT and CDR2 FRNRAP. The CDR3 is made up of 16 amino acids. The repertoire was sequenced with immunoSEQ multiplex PCR; TCRdb's copy has only in-frame clones and lacks some. The table lists 130,000 to 150,000 clones, over 85% of them singletons. These data belong to a study of control samples from healthy donors and cancer patients. The chain couples TRBV12-5 to TRBJ1-1; TRBD1 aligns across 7 bases. The clonotype comes from a man aged 18-30 years in good health. Source material: blood. CDR3 in DNA: TGTGCTAGTGGTTTCCCCCAAGAGCAGGGGGGAACTGAAGCTTTCTTT. Protein product: CASGFPQEQGGTEAFF.